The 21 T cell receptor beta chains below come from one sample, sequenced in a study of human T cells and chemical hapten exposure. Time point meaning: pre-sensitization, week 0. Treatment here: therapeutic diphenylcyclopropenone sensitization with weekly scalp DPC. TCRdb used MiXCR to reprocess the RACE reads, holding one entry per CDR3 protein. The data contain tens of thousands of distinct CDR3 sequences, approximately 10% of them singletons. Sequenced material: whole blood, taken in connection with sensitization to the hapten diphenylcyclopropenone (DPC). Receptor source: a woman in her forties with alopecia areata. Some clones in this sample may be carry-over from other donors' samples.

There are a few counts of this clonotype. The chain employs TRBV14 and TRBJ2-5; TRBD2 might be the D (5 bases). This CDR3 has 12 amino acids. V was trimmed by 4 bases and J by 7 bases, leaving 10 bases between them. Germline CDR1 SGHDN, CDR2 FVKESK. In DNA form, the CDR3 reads TGTGCCAGCAGCCCTACTAGTGGGACCCAGTACTTC. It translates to CASSPTSGTQYF.

CDR3 coding DNA: TGTGCCAGCAGCCCGGGACAGCTCCTATGGGTACAGCAGTACTTC. Translating gives CASSPGQLLWVQQYF. The rearrangement links TRBV14 to TRBJ2-7, with 7 positions matching TRBD1. Germline V gives CDR1 SGHDN, CDR2 FVKESK. The CDR3 sequence is 15 residues long. J gave up 8 bases and V 4 bases, and 14 bases lay outside the gene matches.

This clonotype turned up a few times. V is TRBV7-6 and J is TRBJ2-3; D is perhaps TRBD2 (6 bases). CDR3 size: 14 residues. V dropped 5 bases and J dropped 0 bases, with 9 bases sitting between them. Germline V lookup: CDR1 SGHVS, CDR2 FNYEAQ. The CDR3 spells CASSAGTSTDTQYF. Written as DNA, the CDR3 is TGTGCCAGCAGCGCAGGGACTAGCACAGATACGCAGTATTTT.

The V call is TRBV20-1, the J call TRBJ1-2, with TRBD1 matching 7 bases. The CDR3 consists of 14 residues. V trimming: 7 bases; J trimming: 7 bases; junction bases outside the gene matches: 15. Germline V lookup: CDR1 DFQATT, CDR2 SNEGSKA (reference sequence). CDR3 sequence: CSGTRRTRGFGYTF. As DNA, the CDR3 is TGCAGTGGCACGCGTAGGACCAGGGGGTTTGGCTACACCTTC.

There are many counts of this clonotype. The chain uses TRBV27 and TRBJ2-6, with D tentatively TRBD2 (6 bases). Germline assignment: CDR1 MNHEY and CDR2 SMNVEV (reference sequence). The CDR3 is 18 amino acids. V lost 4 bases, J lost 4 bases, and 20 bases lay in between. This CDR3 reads CASSSKRFGGAGANVLTF. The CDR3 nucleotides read TGTGCCAGCAGTTCCAAAAGATTCGGGGGTGCCGGGGCCAACGTCCTGACTTTC. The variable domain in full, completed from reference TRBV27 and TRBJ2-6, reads EAQVTQNPRYLITVTGKKLTVTCSQNMNHEYMSWYRQDPGLGLRQIYYSMNVEVTDKGDVPEGYKVSRKEKRNFPLILESPSPNQTSLYFCASSSKRFGGAGANVLTFGAGSRLTVL.

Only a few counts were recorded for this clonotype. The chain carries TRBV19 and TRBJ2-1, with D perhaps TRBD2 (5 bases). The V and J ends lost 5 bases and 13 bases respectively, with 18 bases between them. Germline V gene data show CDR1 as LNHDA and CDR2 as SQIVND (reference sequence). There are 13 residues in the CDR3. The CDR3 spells CASSRQGGEEQFF. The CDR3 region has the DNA TGTGCCAGTAGTCGACAAGGAGGTGAGGAACAGTTCTTC.

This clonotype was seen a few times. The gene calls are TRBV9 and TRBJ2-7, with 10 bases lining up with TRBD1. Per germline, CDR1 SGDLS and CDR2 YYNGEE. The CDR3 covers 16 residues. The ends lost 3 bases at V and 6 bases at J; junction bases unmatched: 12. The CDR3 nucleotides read TGTGCCAGCAGCGCCTCCCCCGGGACAGGGGCCCCCGAGCAGTACTTC. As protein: CASSASPGTGAPEQYF.

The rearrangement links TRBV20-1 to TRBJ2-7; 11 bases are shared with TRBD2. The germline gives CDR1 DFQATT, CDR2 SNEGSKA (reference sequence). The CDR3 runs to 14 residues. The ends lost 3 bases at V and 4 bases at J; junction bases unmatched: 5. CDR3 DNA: TGCAGTGCTAGTGAGCCTAGCGGGAGGTACGAGCAGTACTTC. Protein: CSASEPSGRYEQYF.

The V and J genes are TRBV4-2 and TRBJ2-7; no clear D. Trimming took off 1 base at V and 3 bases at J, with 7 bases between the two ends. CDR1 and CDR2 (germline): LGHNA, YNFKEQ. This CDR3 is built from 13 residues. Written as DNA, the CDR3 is TGTGCCAGCAGCCAAGCACCGTACTACGAGCAGTACTTC. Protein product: CASSQAPYYEQYF.

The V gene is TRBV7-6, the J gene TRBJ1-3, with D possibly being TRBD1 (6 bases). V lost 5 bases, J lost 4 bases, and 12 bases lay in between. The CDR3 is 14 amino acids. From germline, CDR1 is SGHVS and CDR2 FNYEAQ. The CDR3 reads CASSNRAAGNTIYF. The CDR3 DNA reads TGTGCCAGCAGCAACAGGGCTGCCGGAAACACCATATATTTT.

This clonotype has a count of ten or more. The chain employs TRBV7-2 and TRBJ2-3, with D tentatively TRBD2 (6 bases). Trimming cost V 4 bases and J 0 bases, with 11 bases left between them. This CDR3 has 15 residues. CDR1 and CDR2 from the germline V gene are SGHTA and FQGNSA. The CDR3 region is CASSSYGGSTDTQYF. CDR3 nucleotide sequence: TGTGCCAGCAGCTCTTACGGGGGAAGCACAGATACGCAGTATTTT.

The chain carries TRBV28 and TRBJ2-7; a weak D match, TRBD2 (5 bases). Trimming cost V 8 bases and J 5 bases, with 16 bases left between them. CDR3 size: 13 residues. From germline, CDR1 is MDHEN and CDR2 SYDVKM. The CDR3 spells CASLGGVSHEQYF. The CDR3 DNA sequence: TGTGCCAGCCTCGGAGGAGTAAGCCACGAGCAGTACTTC.

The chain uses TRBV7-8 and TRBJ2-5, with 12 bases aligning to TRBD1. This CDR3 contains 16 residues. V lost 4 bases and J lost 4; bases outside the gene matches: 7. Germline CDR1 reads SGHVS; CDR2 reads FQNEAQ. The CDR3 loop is CASSSGTGGFGETQYF. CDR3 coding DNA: TGTGCCAGCAGCTCTGGGACAGGGGGCTTTGGAGAGACCCAGTACTTC. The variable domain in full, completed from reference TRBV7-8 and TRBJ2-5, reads GAGVSQSPRYKVAKRGQDVALRCDPISGHVSLFWYQQALGQGPEFLTYFQNEAQLDKSGLPSDRFFAERPEGSVSTLKIQRTQQEDSAVYLCASSSGTGGFGETQYFGPGTRLLVL.

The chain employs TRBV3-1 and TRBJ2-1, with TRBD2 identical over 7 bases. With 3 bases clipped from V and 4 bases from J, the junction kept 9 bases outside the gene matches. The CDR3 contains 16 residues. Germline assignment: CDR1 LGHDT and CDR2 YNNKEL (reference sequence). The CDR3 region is CASSHPAGVGYNEQFF. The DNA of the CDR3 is TGTGCCAGCAGCCACCCTGCGGGAGTAGGATACAATGAGCAGTTCTTC.

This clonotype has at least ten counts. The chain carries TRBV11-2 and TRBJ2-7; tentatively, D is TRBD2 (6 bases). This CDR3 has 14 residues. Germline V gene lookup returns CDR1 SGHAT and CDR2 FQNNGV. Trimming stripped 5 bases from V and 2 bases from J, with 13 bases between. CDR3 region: CASSLAAGTYEQYF. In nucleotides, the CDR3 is TGTGCCAGCAGCCTAGCCGCGGGGACCTACGAGCAGTACTTC.

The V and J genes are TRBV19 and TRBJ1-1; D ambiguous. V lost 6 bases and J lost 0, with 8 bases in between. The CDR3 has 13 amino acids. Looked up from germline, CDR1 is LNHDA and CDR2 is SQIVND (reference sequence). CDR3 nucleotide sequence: TGTGCCAGTAGGGCAGAAATGAACACTGAAGCTTTCTTT. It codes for CASRAEMNTEAFF.

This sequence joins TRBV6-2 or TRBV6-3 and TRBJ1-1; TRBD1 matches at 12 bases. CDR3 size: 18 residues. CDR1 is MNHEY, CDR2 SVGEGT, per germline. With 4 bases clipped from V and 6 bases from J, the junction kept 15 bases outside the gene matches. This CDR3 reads CASSFNWGTGGAKAEAFF. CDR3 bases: TGTGCCAGCAGTTTCAATTGGGGGACAGGGGGCGCCAAGGCTGAAGCTTTCTTT.

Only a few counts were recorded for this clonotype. In DNA form, the CDR3 reads TGTGCCAGCAGCTCAGCACCGGGACTAGCGGGAGCGGTCGGGGAGCTGTTTTTT. It specifies CASSSAPGLAGAVGELFF. The chain has TRBV11-2 and TRBJ2-2, with 14 nucleotides matching TRBD2. Unmatched junction bases numbered 11, after V lost 4 bases and J lost 7 bases. Germline V gene data show CDR1 as SGHAT and CDR2 as FQNNGV. This CDR3 contains 18 residues.

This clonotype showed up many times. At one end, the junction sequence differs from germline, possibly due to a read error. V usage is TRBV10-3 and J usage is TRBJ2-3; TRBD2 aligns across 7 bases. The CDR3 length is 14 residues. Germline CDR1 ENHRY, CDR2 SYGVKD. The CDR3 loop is CAISAVTSRDTQYF. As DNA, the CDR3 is TGTGCCATCAGTGCCGTGACTAGCAGAGATACGCAGTATTTT.

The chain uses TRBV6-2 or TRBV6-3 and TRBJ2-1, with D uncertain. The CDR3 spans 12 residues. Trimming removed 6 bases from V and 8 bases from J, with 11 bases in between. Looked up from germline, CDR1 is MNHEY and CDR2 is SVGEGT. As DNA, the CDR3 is TGTGCCAGCAGCTACGGCCCCGATGAGCAGTTCTTC. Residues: CASSYGPDEQFF.

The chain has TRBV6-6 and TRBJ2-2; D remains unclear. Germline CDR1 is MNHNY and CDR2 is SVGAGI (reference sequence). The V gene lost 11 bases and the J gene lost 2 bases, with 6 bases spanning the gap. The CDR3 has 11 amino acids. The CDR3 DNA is TGTGCCGCGACAAACACCGGGGAGCTGTTTTTT. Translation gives CAATNTGELFF.